This T cell receptor beta chain was identified during a study of cytomegalovirus exposure and HLA in healthy donors. The CDR3 spans 12 residues. V was pared by 4 bases and J by 3 bases, with 8 bases between. The germline gives CDR1 SGHNT, CDR2 YYREEE (reference sequence). Study-wide results and caveats: Earlier analysis looked at TCR beta V segments, and most were productive about 90% or about 30% of the time. When analyzed later, a missense DCLRE1C variant was found to be linked to TCR beta V- and J-gene trimming. An assumption of roughly uniform sequencing depth across donors underlay the presence/absence analyses. In vitro, a few CMV-associated chains proved specific for CMV antigens.

Primers included in the PCR were 60 Vbeta and 13 Jbeta primers. Profiled with immunoSEQ multiplex PCR; TCRdb holds only in-frame clones, not every one. The sample table includes around 51,000 clones. To note about this clone: The antigen remains unidentified.

The chain employs TRBV5-4 and TRBJ2-7; the D gene is possibly TRBD1 (5 bases). The sample taken for sequencing was PBMCs. The origin of this receptor is a middle-aged woman in good health and CMV-seronegative. The CDR3 reads CASSAGFYEQYF. The CDR3 region has the DNA TGTGCCAGCAGCGCAGGGTTCTACGAGCAGTACTTC. The full variable domain, completed using reference TRBV5-4 and TRBJ2-7, is ETGVTQSPTHLIKTRGQQVTLRCSSQSGHNTVSWYQQALGQGPQFIFQYYREEENGRGNFPPRFSGLQFPNYSSELNVNALELDDSALYLCASSAGFYEQYFGPGTRLTVT.